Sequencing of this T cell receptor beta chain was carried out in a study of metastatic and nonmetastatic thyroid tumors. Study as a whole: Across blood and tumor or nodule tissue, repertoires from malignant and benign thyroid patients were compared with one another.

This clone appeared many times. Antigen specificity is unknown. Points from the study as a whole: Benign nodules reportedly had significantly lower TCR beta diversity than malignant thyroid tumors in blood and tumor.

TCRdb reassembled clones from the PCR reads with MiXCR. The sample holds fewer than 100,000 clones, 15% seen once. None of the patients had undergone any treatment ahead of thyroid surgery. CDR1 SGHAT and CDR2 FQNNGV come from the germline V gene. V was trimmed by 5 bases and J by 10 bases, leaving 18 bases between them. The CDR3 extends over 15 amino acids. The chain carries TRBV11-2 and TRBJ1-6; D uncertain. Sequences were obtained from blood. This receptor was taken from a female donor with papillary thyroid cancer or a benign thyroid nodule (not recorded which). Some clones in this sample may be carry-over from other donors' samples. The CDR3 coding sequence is TGTGCCAGCAGCCGATTTCCGGGTCCAGGATCACCCCTCCACTTT. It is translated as CASSRFPGPGSPLHF.